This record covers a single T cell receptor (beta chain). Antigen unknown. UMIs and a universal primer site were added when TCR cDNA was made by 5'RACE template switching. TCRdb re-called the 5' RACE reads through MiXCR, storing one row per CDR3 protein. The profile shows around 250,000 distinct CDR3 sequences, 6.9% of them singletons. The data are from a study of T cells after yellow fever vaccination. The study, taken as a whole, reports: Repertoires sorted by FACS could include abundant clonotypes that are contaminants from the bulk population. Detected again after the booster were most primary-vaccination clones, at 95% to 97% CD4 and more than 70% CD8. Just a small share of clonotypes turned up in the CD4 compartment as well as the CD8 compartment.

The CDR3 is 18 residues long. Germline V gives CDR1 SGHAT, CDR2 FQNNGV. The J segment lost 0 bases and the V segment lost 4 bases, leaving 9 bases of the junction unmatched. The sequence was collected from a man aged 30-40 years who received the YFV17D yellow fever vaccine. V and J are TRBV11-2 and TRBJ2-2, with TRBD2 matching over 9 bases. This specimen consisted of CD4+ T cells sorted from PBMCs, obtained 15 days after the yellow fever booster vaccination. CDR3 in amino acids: CASSSLTSGRSNTGELFF. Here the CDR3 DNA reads TGTGCCAGCAGCTCCTTGACTAGCGGAAGGTCGAACACCGGGGAGCTGTTTTTT.